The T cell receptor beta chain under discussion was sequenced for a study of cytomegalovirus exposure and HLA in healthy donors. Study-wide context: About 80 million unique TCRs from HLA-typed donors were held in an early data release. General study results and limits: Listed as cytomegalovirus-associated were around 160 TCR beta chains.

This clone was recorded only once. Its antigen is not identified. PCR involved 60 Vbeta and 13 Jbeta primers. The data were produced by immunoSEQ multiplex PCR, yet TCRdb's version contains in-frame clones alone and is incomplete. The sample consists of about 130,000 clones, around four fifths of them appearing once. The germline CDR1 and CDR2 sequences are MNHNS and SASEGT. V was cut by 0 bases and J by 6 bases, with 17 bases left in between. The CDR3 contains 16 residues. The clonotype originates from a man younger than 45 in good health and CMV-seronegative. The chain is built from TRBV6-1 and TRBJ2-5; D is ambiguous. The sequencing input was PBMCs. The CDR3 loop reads CASSEALRLPLQTQYF. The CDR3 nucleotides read TGTGCCAGCAGTGAAGCGCTCAGGCTACCTCTTCAGACCCAGTACTTC.